These 10 T cell receptor beta chains were sequenced from one sample in a study of blood T cells in healthy people across ages. Then a second PCR, running roughly 7 to 11 cycles, was carried out with a sample-barcoded 5' primer and a J-beta primer mix. TCRdb fed the 5' RACE reads into MiXCR, producing one record per CDR3 protein. This sample yields 700,000 to 950,000 distinct CDR3 sequences, of which 58% are seen a single time; 22% belongs to the top ten. Sequencing used blood. The receptor source for this set is a man aged 25 to 45 in good health.

This chain connects TRBV18 to TRBJ2-7; either TRBD1 or TRBD2 may fit D (5 bases each). Germline CDR1 reads KGHSH; CDR2 reads LQKENI. V gave up 5 bases and J gave up 2 bases, with 13 bases separating them. This CDR3 contains 14 residues. CDR3 protein: CASSVRDGAYEQYF. The CDR3 coding sequence is TGTGCCAGCTCAGTCCGGGACGGAGCCTACGAGCAGTACTTC.

V and J are TRBV10-3 and TRBJ2-7, with D maybe TRBD2 (5 bases). The germline V gene has CDR1 ENHRY and CDR2 SYGVKD. This CDR3 is built from 14 residues. V gave up 4 bases and J gave up 5 bases, with 15 bases separating them. The CDR3 sequence is CAISAAGGLDEQYF. DNA of the CDR3: TGTGCCATCAGTGCGGCAGGCGGGTTAGACGAGCAGTACTTC.

This clonotype was seen a few times. This chain links TRBV6-5 with TRBJ2-7, with D possibly matching TRBD2 (6 bases). The CDR3 loop spans 13 amino acids. The germline V gene has CDR1 MNHEY and CDR2 SVGAGI. V lost 5 bases and J 3 bases, leaving 11 bases between the germline ends. CDR3 region: CASSRGIYYEQYF. CDR3 nucleotides: TGTGCCAGCAGTCGGGGGATCTACTACGAGCAGTACTTC.

This clonotype came up many times. The V call is TRBV5-1, the J call TRBJ2-7, with D perhaps assigned TRBD1 or TRBD2 (6 bases each). Trimming stripped 0 bases from V and 5 bases from J, with 12 bases between. This CDR3 spans 14 amino acids. Germline values: CDR1 SGHRS, CDR2 YFSETQ. The CDR3 sequence: CASSLAGEDDEQYF. CDR3 DNA: TGCGCCAGCAGCTTGGCAGGGGAGGACGACGAGCAGTACTTC. Drawing the rest from reference TRBV5-1 and TRBJ2-7, the complete variable domain is KAGVTQTPRYLIKTRGQQVTLSCSPISGHRSVSWYQQTPGQGLQFLFEYFSETQRNKGNFPGRFSGRQFSNSRSEMNVSTLELGDSALYLCASSLAGEDDEQYFGPGTRLTVT.

The chain carries TRBV6-1 and TRBJ1-2; the D gene is possibly TRBD1 (6 bases). V gave up 1 base and J gave up 5 bases, with 11 bases separating them. CDR3 length: 14 amino acids. Germline V gene lookup returns CDR1 MNHNS and CDR2 SASEGT. CDR3 amino acids: CASSEVGTKYGYTF. CDR3 coding DNA: TGTGCCAGCAGTGAAGTAGGGACAAAGTATGGCTACACCTTC.

This clonotype was counted a single time. The chain uses TRBV5-1 and TRBJ2-7; possibly TRBD2 for D (6 bases). The J call is uncertain, as TRBJ2-5 better fits the DNA end. CDR1 and CDR2 (germline): SGHRS, YFSETQ. The CDR3 length is 14 residues. CDR3 residues: CASSLASAGETQYF. CDR3 DNA sequence: TGCGCCAGCAGCTTGGCTAGCGCAGGAGAGACCCAGTACTTC.

The chain employs TRBV10-3 and TRBJ2-1; TRBD2 agrees at 13 bases. Germline V CDR1 and CDR2: ENHRY, SYGVKD. V lost 3 bases, J lost 8 bases, and 7 bases stayed unmatched. The CDR3 is 16 amino acids. The CDR3 reads CAISDPGLAGADEQFF. The CDR3 region has the DNA TGTGCCATCAGTGATCCCGGACTAGCGGGAGCTGATGAGCAGTTCTTC.

This sequence joins TRBV7-9 and TRBJ2-1, with 9 bases that match TRBD2. The CDR3 is made up of 16 amino acids. The J segment lost 7 bases and the V segment lost 0 bases, leaving 7 bases of the junction unmatched. Germline CDR1 reads SEHNR; CDR2 reads FQNEAQ (reference sequence). CDR3 bases: TGTGCCAGCAGCTTAGCGAGGGGACTAGCTAGGAATGAGCAGTTCTTC. Translation gives CASSLARGLARNEQFF.

The CDR3 nucleotides are TGTGCCAGCAGCCCCGATCAGAGCTCCTACAATGAGCAGTTCTTC. Its protein product is CASSPDQSSYNEQFF. The chain links TRBV28 to TRBJ2-1; unclear D gene. The germline CDR1 and CDR2 sequences are MDHEN and SYDVKM. The CDR3 has 15 amino acids. V was cut by 6 bases and J by 0 bases, with 12 bases left in between.

A few counts support this clonotype. V and J are TRBV3-1 and TRBJ1-6, with TRBD1 matching over 9 bases. Per the germline V gene, CDR1 is LGHDT and CDR2 is YNNKEL (reference sequence). V lost 4 bases, J lost 10 bases, and 8 bases stayed unmatched. The CDR3 totals 15 residues. The CDR3: CASSLAGQGISPLHF. In DNA, the CDR3 is TGTGCCAGCAGCCTGGCGGGACAGGGTATATCACCCCTCCACTTT.